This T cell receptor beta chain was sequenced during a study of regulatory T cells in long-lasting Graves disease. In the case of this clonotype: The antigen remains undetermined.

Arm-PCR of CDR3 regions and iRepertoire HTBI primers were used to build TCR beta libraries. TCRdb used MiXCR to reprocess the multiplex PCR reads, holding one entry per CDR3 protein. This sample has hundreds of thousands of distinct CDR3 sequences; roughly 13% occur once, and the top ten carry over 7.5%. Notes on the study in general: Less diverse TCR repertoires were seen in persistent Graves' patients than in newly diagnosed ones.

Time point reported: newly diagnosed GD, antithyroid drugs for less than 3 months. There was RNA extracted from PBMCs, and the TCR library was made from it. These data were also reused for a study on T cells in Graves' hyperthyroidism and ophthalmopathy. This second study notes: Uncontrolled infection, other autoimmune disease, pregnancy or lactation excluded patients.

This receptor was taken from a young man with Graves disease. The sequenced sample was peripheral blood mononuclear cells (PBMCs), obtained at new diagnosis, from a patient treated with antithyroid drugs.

The CDR3 DNA is TGCAGTGCTAGGGCCCACCGGGACAGGGATCAGCCCCAGCATTTT. Residues: CSARAHRDRDQPQHF. This sequence joins TRBV20-1 and TRBJ1-5, with 9 nucleotides matching TRBD1. CDR3 length equals 15 residues. Looked up from germline, CDR1 is DFQATT and CDR2 is SNEGSKA (reference sequence). The J segment lost 5 bases and the V segment lost 3 bases, leaving 8 bases of the junction unmatched.